The following is a TCR beta chain sequence with its context. What it recognizes is unknown. Only in-frame clones appear in the TCRdb table, and some are missing; sequencing was by immunoSEQ multiplex PCR. Here the sample spans about 120,000 clones, about 90% being singletons. V lost 3 bases, J lost 2 bases, and 5 bases stayed unmatched. From germline, CDR1 is DFQATT and CDR2 SNEGSKA (reference sequence). The CDR3 runs 14 residues. This specimen comes from a study of T cell responses to AZD1222 COVID-19 vaccine. The study's findings and limits: Of spike-specific TCRs, nearly half reportedly target regions left unmutated in variants. Clonal diversity may have been underestimated, and the donors were mostly white British, with more females than males. Regions 160-218 and 743-854 held dominance among vaccine-associated CD4 TCRs, which spanned spike. Repertoire sampling happened only post peak T cell response.

The chain uses TRBV20-1 and TRBJ2-3, with 7 positions matching TRBD2. Specimen: peripheral blood, collected on day 0 of AZD1222 vaccination. The receptor was isolated from an adult in good health. The chain's CDR3 is CSASPGTTTDTQYF. In nucleotides, the CDR3 is TGCAGTGCTAGTCCCGGGACTACCACAGATACGCAGTATTTT.